This T cell receptor (beta chain) was observed in a study of regulatory T cells in long-lasting Graves disease. Study-level background: Persistence in Graves' disease required over 5 years of antithyroid drugs plus positive TSH receptor antibodies.

The time point: persistent/refractory GD, antithyroid drugs over 5 years with positive TRAb. The TCR library was made from RNA that had been extracted from PBMCs in TRIzol. Study findings and constraints: Preferential use of TRBV28, TRBJ1-2 and TRBJ2-5 was seen in persistent disease.

Library construction for TCR beta used iRepertoire HTBI primers and Arm-PCR of CDR3 regions. TCRdb reprocessed the multiplex PCR reads via MiXCR and lists one record per CDR3 protein. The sample consists of about 470,000 distinct CDR3 sequences, less than 25% of them appearing once. This CDR3 contains 16 residues. V trimming: 4 bases; J trimming: 3 bases; junction bases outside the gene matches: 14. From germline, CDR1 is DFQATT and CDR2 SNEGSKA (reference sequence). Only one count was recorded for this clonotype. Its antigen is not known. The chain employs TRBV20-1 and TRBJ2-7; 8 bases fit TRBD1. The specimen comprised peripheral blood mononuclear cells (PBMCs), sampled when the disease was refractory, from a patient treated with antithyroid drugs. The sequence was collected from a female donor with Graves disease. CDR3 loop: CSANHPPGTGLYEQYF. The DNA of the CDR3 is TGCAGTGCTAACCACCCACCCGGGACAGGCCTCTACGAGCAGTACTTC.